The 6 T cell receptor beta chains in this list originate from one sample, sequenced in a study of T cell changes during pregnancy in multiple sclerosis. Clones were read by immunoSEQ multiplex PCR, and TCRdb kept only the in-frame ones, dropping some. The sample has about 40,000 clones, about 88% seen once. The sample was CD4+ T cells from peripheral blood mononuclear cells, taken in the first trimester of pregnancy. Every receptor here comes from a female donor with multiple sclerosis, enrolled in a pregnancy study.

This chain connects TRBV29-1 to TRBJ2-7, with D maybe TRBD2 (7 bases). V was shortened by 5 bases and J by 3 bases, with 23 bases between the two germline ends. CDR1 and CDR2 from the germline V gene are SQVTM and ANQGSEA. CDR3 size: 16 residues. CDR3: CSVSGLSGGMGYEQYF. In nucleotides, the CDR3 is TGCAGCGTTTCTGGACTTTCGGGGGGCATGGGCTACGAGCAGTACTTC.

The V gene is TRBV6-4, the J gene TRBJ1-1, with 7 bases lining up with TRBD1. The CDR3 is 15 amino acids. Germline V gene data show CDR1 as MRHNA and CDR2 as SNTAGT. The V gene end was trimmed by 6 bases and the J gene end by 0 bases; junction bases not matched to a gene: 7. For the CDR3, the DNA is TGTGCCAGCAGGCGGGACAGCTTATTGAACACTGAAGCTTTCTTT. Residues: CASRRDSLLNTEAFF.

This clone was seen a single time. The chain couples TRBV6-5 to TRBJ2-1; 7 bases are a match to TRBD2. The CDR3 runs 13 residues. With 6 bases clipped from V and 6 bases from J, the junction kept 5 bases outside the gene matches. Germline V lookup: CDR1 MNHEY, CDR2 SVGAGI. DNA of the CDR3: TGTGCCAGCAGGGTCGGCGGGGGCAATGAGCAGTTCTTC. Amino acid sequence: CASRVGGGNEQFF.

The chain couples TRBV7-9 to TRBJ2-7; no reliable D call. The CDR3 covers 12 residues. Germline V gives CDR1 SEHNR, CDR2 FQNEAQ (reference sequence). The V end was cut by 5 bases, the J end by 6 bases, with 11 bases between. The chain's CDR3 is CASSAGGAEQYF. For the CDR3, the DNA is TGTGCCAGCAGCGCCGGCGGAGCCGAGCAGTACTTC.

J is TRBJ2-2 and V is TRBV6-5; 8 bases are a match to TRBD1. V was pared by 7 bases and J by 1 base, with 2 bases of the junction left unmatched. Per the germline V gene, CDR1 is MNHEY and CDR2 is SVGAGI. The CDR3 is 14 amino acids. CDR3 amino acids: CASTGTGNTGELFF. The CDR3 region has the DNA TGTGCCAGCACCGGGACAGGGAACACCGGGGAGCTGTTTTTT.

This clone was detected only once. The chain employs TRBV5-6 and TRBJ2-5, with TRBD1 matching over 7 bases. CDR1 and CDR2 from the germline V gene are SGHDT and YYEEEE. The junction had 1 base not matched to a gene; V was cut back by 0 bases and J by 2 bases. CDR3 length equals 14 residues. This chain's CDR3 is CASSLGDRQETQYF. As DNA, the CDR3 is TGTGCCAGCAGCTTGGGGGACAGACAAGAGACCCAGTACTTC.